The entry below gives a single T cell receptor (beta chain) sequence along with its context. Its target is unknown. This sample is drawn from a study of CD8+CD57+ T cells in acquired aplastic anemia. General study findings and limits: Shared by patients and controls, roughly 28 CD8+ CDR3s were abundant in patients.

For sequencing, patients were chosen who had shown expansion of CD8+CD57+ cells by flow cytometry. Both TCR beta VDJ combination and CDR3 sequence profiling were carried out. Genomic DNA was the template for this profiling. TCRdb re-called the reads with MiXCR, one entry per CDR3 protein. The data show 150,000 or so distinct CDR3 sequences, with roughly 50% seen just once and 2.5% to 4% held by the top ten. Sequencing was done on a sample of sorted CD4+, CD8+, or CD8+CD57+ T cells (not recorded which) from PBMCs. This TCR was sampled from a human donor with aplastic anemia.

This CDR3 reads CASSSTDRGQLSEQFF. CDR3 in DNA: TGTGCCAGCAGTTCGACGGACAGGGGGCAGTTAAGTGAGCAGTTCTTC. V usage is TRBV6-2 or TRBV6-3 and J usage is TRBJ2-1, with 11 bases fitting TRBD1. Germline V CDR1 and CDR2: MNHEY, SVGEGT. V was pared by 4 bases and J by 9 bases, with 11 bases of the junction left unmatched. The CDR3 has 16 amino acids.